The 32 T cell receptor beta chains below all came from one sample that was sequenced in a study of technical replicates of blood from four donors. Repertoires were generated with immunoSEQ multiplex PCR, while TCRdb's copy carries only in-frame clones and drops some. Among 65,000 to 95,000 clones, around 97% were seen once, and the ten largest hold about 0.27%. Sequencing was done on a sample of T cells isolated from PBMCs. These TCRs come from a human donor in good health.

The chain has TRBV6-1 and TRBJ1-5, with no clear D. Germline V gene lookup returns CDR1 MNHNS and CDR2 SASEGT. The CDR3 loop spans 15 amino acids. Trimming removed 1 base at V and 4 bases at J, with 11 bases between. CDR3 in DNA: TGTGCCAGCAGTGAAGGTTTAACACCGAATCAGCCCCAGCATTTT. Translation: CASSEGLTPNQPQHF.

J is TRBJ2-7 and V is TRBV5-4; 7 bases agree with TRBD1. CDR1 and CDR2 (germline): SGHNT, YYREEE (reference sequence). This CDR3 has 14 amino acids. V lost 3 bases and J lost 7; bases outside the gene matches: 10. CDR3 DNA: TGTGCCAGCAGCTCCGGGACAGCGGCTAGGGAGCAGTACTTC. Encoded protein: CASSSGTAAREQYF.

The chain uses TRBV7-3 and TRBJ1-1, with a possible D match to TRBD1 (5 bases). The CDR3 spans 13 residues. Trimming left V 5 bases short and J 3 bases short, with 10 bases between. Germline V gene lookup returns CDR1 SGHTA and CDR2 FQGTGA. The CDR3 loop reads CASSTTGDTEAFF. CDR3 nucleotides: TGTGCCAGCAGCACAACGGGGGACACTGAAGCTTTCTTT.

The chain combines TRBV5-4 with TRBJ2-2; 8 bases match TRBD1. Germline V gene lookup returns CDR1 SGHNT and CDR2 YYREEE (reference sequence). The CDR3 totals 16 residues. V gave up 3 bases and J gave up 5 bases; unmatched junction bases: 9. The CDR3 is CASSWRTGLRTGELFF. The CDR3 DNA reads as TGTGCCAGCAGCTGGCGGACAGGGCTGAGGACCGGGGAGCTGTTTTTT.

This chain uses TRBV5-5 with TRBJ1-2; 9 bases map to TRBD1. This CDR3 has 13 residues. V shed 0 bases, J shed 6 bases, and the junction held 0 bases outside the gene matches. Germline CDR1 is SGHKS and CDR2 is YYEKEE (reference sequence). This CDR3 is CASSLGTGDGYTF. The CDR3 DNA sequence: TGTGCCAGCAGCTTGGGGACAGGGGATGGCTACACCTTC.

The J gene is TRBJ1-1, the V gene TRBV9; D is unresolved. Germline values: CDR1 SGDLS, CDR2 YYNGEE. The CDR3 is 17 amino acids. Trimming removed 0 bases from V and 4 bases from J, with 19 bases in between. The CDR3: CASSVVEYRVMGTEAFF. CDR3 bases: TGTGCCAGCAGCGTAGTAGAGTATCGGGTCATGGGCACTGAAGCTTTCTTT.

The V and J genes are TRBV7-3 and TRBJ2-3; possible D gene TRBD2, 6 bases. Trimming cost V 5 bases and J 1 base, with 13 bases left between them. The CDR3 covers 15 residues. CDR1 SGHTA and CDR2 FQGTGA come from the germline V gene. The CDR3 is CASSEKGGGTDTQYF. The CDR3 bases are TGTGCCAGCAGCGAGAAGGGAGGCGGCACAGATACGCAGTATTTT.

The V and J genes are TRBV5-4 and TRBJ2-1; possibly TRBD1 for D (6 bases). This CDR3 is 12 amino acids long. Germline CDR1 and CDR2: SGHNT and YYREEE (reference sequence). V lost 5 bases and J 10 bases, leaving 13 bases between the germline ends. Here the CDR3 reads CASSSPGGEQFF. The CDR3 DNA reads TGTGCCAGCAGTTCCCCTGGGGGCGAGCAGTTCTTC.

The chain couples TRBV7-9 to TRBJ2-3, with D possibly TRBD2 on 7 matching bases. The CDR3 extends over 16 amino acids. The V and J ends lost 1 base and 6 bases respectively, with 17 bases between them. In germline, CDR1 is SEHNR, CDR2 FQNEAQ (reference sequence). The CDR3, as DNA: TGTGCCAGCAGCTTAGGGGTAGGGGGGGCAGTTGATACGCAGTATTTT. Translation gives CASSLGVGGAVDTQYF.

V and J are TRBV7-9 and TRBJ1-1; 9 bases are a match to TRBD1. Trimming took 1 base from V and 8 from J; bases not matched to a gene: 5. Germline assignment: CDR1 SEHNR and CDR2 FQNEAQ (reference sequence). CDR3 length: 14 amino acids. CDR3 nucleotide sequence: TGTGCCAGCAGCTTAGAAGGACAGGGGTCGGAAGCTTTCTTT. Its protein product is CASSLEGQGSEAFF.

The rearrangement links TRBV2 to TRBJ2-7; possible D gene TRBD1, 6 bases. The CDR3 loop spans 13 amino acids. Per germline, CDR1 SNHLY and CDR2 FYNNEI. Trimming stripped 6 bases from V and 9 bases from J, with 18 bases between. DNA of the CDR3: TGTGCCAGCAGCGCTGACAGGTGGTTGGGGCAGTACTTC. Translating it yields CASSADRWLGQYF.

The CDR3: CASSSTSSESYNEQFF. CDR3 nucleotide sequence: TGTGCCAGCAGCTCCACTAGTTCCGAATCCTACAATGAGCAGTTCTTC. This chain links TRBV28 with TRBJ2-1; D possibly corresponds to TRBD2 (5 bases). V shed 6 bases and J shed 1 base, with 16 bases lying between them. CDR1 is MDHEN, CDR2 SYDVKM, per germline. The CDR3 totals 16 residues.

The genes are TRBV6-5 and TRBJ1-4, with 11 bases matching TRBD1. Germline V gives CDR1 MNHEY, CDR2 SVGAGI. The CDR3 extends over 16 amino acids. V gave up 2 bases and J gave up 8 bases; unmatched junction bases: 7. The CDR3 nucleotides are TGTGCCAGCAGTTACCAAGGACAGGGGGCAGCGGAAAAACTGTTTTTT. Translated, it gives CASSYQGQGAAEKLFF.

CDR3 sequence: CASSQDTGTRKPYEQYF. The CDR3, as DNA: TGTGCCAGCAGCCAAGATACCGGGACTAGGAAGCCCTACGAGCAGTACTTC. The chain joins TRBV4-2 to TRBJ2-7; TRBD2 matches 8 bases. The CDR3 has 17 residues. Germline V CDR1 and CDR2: LGHNA, YNFKEQ. J gave up 2 bases and V 0 bases, and 9 bases lay outside the gene matches.

The CDR3 sequence: CANEWGQPYEQYF. The CDR3 nucleotides are TGCGCCAACGAGTGGGGACAGCCCTACGAGCAGTACTTC. This chain uses TRBV10-1 with TRBJ2-7, with 7 bases fitting TRBD1. Germline CDR1 reads WNHNN; CDR2 reads SYGVQD (reference sequence). With 10 bases clipped from V and 2 bases from J, the junction kept 8 bases outside the gene matches. The length of the CDR3 is 13 residues.

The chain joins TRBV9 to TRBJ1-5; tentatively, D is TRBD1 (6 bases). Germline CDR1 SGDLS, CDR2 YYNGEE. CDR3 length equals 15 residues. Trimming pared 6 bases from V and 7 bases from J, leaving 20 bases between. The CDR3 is CASMVTGPTKQPQHF. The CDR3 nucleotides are TGTGCCAGCATGGTTACAGGGCCTACGAAGCAGCCCCAGCATTTT.

CDR3 nucleotides: TGTGCCTCCCTCGGAGGCGGGATCACTGAAGCTTTCTTT. Its translation is CASLGGGITEAFF. The V call is TRBV30, the J call TRBJ1-1; D gene ambiguous. Looked up from germline, CDR1 is GTSNPN and CDR2 is SVGIG (reference sequence). The V end was cut by 7 bases, the J end by 4 bases, with 16 bases between. This CDR3 has 13 residues.

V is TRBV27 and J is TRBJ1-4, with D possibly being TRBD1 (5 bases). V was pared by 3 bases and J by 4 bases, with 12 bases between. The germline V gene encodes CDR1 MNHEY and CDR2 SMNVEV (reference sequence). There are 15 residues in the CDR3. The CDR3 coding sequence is TGTGCCAGCAGTTTTTGGGGGGATCTTAATGAAAAACTGTTTTTT. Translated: CASSFWGDLNEKLFF.

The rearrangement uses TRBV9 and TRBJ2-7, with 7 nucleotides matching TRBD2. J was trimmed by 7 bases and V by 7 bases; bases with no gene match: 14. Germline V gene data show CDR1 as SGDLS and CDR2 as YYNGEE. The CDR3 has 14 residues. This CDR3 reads CASSRTSTTVEQYF. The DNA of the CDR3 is TGTGCCAGCTCCCGGACTAGTACCACGGTTGAGCAGTACTTC.

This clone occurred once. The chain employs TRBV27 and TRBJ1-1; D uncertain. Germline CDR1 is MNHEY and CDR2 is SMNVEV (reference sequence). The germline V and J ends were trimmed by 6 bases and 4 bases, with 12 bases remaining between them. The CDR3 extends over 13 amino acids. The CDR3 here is CASSLVEGTEAFF. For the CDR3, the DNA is TGTGCCAGCAGCCTGGTGGAGGGCACTGAAGCTTTCTTT.

CDR3: CASTPGQREQYF. The CDR3 nucleotides are TGTGCCAGCACTCCGGGACAGCGAGAGCAGTACTTC. V usage is TRBV6-1 and J usage is TRBJ2-7; TRBD1 matches at 7 bases. In germline, CDR1 is MNHNS, CDR2 SASEGT. The V segment lost 7 bases and the J segment 7 bases; nucleotides outside the gene matches: 7. The CDR3 is 12 amino acids.

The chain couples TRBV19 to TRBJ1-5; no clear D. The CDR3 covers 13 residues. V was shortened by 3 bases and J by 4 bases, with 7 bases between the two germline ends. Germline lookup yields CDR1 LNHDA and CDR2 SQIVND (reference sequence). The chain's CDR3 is CASSIDGNQPQHF. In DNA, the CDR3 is TGTGCCAGTAGTATCGACGGGAATCAGCCCCAGCATTTT. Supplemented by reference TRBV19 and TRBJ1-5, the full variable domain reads DGGITQSPKYLFRKEGQNVTLSCEQNLNHDAMYWYRQDPGQGLRLIYYSQIVNDFQKGDIAEGYSVSREKKESFPLTVTSAQKNPTAFYLCASSIDGNQPQHFGDGTRLSIL.

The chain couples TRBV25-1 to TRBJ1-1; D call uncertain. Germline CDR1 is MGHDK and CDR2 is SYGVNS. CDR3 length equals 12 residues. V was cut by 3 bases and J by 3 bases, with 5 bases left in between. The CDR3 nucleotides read TGTGCCAGCAGTGATCCTTACACTGAAGCTTTCTTT. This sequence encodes CASSDPYTEAFF.

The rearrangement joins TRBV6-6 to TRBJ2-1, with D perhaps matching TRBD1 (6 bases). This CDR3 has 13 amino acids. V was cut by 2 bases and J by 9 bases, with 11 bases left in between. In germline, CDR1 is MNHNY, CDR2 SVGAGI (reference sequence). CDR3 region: CASSYVGHSEQFF. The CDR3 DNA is TGTGCCAGCAGTTACGTGGGACATAGTGAGCAGTTCTTC.

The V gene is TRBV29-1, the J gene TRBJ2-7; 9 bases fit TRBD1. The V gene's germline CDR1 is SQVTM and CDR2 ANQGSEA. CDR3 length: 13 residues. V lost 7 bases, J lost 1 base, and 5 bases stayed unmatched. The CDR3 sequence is CSARDRESYEQYF. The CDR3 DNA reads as TGCAGCGCTCGGGACAGGGAGTCCTACGAGCAGTACTTC.

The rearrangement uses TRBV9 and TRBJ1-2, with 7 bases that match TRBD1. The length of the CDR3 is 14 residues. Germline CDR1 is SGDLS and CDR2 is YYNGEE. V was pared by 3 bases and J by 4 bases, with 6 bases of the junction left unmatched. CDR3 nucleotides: TGTGCCAGCAGCGGACAACAGGGGAGCTATGGCTACACCTTC. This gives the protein CASSGQQGSYGYTF.

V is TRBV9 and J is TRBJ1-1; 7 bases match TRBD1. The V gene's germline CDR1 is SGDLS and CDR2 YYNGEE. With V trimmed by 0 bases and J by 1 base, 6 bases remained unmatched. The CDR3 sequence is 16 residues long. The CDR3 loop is CASSVEGGQPNTEAFF. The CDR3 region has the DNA TGTGCCAGCAGCGTAGAGGGGGGACAGCCGAACACTGAAGCTTTCTTT.

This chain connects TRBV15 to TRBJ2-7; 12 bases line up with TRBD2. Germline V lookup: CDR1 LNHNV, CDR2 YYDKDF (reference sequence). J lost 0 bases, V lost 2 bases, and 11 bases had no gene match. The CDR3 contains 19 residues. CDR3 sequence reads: CATSRRGTSGRSSSYEQYF. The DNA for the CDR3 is TGTGCCACCAGCAGACGTGGGACTAGCGGGCGTTCTTCCTCCTACGAGCAGTACTTC.

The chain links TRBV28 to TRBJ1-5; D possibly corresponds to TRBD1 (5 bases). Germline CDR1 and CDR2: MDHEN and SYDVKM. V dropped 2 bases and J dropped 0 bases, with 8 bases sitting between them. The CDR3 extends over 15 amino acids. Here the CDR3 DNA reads TGTGCCAGCAGTTTAGGGGGGTTTAGCAATCAGCCCCAGCATTTT. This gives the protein CASSLGGFSNQPQHF.

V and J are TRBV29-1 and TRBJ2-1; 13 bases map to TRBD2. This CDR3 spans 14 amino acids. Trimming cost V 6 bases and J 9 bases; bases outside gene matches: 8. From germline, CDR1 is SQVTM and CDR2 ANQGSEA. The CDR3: CSVPGTSGITEQFF. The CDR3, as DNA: TGCAGCGTCCCAGGGACTAGCGGGATAACTGAGCAGTTCTTC.

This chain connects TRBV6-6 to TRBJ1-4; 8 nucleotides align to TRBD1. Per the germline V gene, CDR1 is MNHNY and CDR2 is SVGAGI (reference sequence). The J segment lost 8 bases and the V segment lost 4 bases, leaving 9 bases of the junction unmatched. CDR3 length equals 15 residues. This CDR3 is CASSFSGTGGEKLFF. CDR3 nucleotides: TGTGCCAGCAGTTTTTCCGGGACAGGAGGCGAAAAACTGTTTTTT.

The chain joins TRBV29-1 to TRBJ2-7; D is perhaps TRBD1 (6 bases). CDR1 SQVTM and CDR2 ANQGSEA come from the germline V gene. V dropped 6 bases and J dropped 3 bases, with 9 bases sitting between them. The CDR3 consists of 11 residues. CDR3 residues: CSVRQDYEQYF. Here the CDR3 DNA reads TGCAGCGTACGACAGGACTACGAGCAGTACTTC.